Listed below are T cell receptor beta chains from one sample, sequenced in a study of shared clonotypes between healthy human individuals. Profiled with immunoSEQ multiplex PCR; TCRdb holds only in-frame clones, not every one. The table records more than 1,200,000 clones, about 98.5% of them present only once. Sequencing used naive CD4+ T cells sorted from blood. These receptors originate from a man aged 25-45 years in good health. Both conserved end residues are part of each CDR3. The order of the fields is J gene, V gene, CDR3 protein.

J gene: TRBJ2-7
V gene: TRBV28
CDR3 protein: CASSSPGATYEQYF

J gene: TRBJ1-4
V gene: TRBV27
CDR3 protein: CASRRTGTSNEKLFF

J gene: TRBJ2-6
V gene: TRBV5-8
CDR3 protein: CASSLGILSSGANVLTF

J gene: TRBJ2-1
V gene: TRBV28
CDR3 protein: CATLGGPTYNEQFF

J gene: TRBJ1-4
V gene: TRBV4-3
CDR3 protein: CASSQGGGQVREKLFF

J gene: TRBJ1-2
V gene: TRBV6-1
CDR3 protein: CASSEATNYGYTF

J gene: TRBJ2-3
V gene: TRBV5-6
CDR3 protein: CASSVVLAFSTDTQYF

J gene: TRBJ1-2
V gene: TRBV28
CDR3 protein: CASSLSMTARAYGYTF

J gene: TRBJ1-5
V gene: TRBV28
CDR3 protein: CASSPTGGHIQPQHF

J gene: TRBJ1-3
V gene: TRBV7-9
CDR3 protein: CASSLEGYSGNTIYF

J gene: TRBJ2-1
V gene: TRBV18
CDR3 protein: CASSPRRDPYNEQFF

J gene: TRBJ2-5
V gene: TRBV7-9
CDR3 protein: CASSRLDRGQETQYF

J gene: TRBJ1-2
V gene: TRBV6-5
CDR3 protein: CASSPQGPYGYTF

J gene: TRBJ2-3
V gene: TRBV6-1
CDR3 protein: CASSVRLAGGPGDTQYF

J gene: TRBJ2-7
V gene: TRBV11-2
CDR3 protein: CASRELAGSYEQYF

J gene: TRBJ2-1
V gene: TRBV5-6
CDR3 protein: CASSFEATSGIWGNEQFF

J gene: TRBJ1-2
V gene: TRBV29-1
CDR3 protein: CSVEGTGGVRDYGYTF

J gene: TRBJ2-5
V gene: TRBV7-2
CDR3 protein: CASSLGLAVIQETQYF

J gene: TRBJ1-1
V gene: TRBV25-1
CDR3 protein: CASSEWVRAEAFF

J gene: TRBJ2-6
V gene: TRBV11-2
CDR3 protein: CASSLVRGRSGANVLTF

J gene: TRBJ2-1
V gene: TRBV9
CDR3 protein: CASSETDYRQTYNEQFF

J gene: TRBJ2-7
V gene: TRBV6-1
CDR3 protein: CASSATSGRNPSYEQYF

J gene: TRBJ1-5
V gene: TRBV28
CDR3 protein: CASNGQGMGNQPQHF

J gene: TRBJ2-1
V gene: TRBV18
CDR3 protein: CASSPKTLSGSSFF

J gene: TRBJ2-3
V gene: TRBV7-3
CDR3 protein: CASRDDGTQYF

J gene: TRBJ1-1
V gene: TRBV7-9
CDR3 protein: CASSSGTPGNTEAFF

J gene: TRBJ2-7
V gene: TRBV18
CDR3 protein: CASSPGQGSYF

J gene: TRBJ1-5
V gene: TRBV28
CDR3 protein: CASSFGRISQPQHF

J gene: TRBJ1-1
V gene: TRBV12-5
CDR3 protein: CASGRTTGANTEAFF

J gene: TRBJ2-1
V gene: TRBV6-1
CDR3 protein: CASSDKLAGGPWDEQFF